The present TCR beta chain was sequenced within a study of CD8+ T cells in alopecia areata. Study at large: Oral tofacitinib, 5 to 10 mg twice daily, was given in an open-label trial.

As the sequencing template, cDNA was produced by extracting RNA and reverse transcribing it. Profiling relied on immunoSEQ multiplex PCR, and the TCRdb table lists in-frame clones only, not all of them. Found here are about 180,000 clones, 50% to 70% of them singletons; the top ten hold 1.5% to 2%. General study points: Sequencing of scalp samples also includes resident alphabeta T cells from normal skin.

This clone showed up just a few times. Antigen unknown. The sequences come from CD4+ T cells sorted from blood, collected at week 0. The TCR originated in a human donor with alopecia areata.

CDR3 loop: CASSPGPSSYEQYF. DNA for the CDR3: TGTGCCAGCAGCCCGGGTCCGAGCTCCTACGAGCAGTACTTC. The chain couples TRBV5-6 to TRBJ2-7, with D unclear. Trimming took off 4 bases at V and 0 bases at J, with 11 bases between the two ends. CDR3 length equals 14 residues. Germline CDR1 is SGHDT and CDR2 is YYEEEE. Looking up the rest from reference TRBV5-6 and TRBJ2-7 gives the full variable domain: DAGVTQSPTHLIKTRGQQVTLRCSPKSGHDTVSWYQQALGQGPQFIFQYYEEEERQRGNFPDRFSGHQFPNYSSELNVNALLLGDSALYLCASSPGPSSYEQYFGPGTRLTVT.